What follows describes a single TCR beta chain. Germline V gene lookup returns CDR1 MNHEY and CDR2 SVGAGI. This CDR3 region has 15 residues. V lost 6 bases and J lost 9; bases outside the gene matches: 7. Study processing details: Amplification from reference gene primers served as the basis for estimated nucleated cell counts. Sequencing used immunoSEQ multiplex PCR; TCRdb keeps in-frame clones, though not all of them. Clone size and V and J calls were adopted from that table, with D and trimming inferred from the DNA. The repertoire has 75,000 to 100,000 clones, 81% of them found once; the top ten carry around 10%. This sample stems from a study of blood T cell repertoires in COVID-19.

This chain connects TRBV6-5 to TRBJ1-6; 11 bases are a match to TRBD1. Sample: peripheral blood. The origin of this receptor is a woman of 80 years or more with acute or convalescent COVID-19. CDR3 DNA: TGTGCCAGCAGAGCCGGACAGGGGGCCAGTTCACCCCTCCACTTT. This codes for CASRAGQGASSPLHF.